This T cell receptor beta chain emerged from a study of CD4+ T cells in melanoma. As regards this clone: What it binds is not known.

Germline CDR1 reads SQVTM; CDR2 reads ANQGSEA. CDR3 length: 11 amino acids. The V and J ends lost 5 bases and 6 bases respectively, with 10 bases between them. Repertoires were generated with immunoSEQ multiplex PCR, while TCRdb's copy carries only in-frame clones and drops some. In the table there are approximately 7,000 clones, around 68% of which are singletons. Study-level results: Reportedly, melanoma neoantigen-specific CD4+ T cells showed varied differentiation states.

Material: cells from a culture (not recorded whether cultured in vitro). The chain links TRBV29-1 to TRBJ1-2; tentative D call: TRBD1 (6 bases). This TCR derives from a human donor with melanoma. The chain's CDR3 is CSVLGGDGYTF. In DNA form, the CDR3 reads TGCAGCGTTCTTGGGGGCGATGGCTACACCTTC.